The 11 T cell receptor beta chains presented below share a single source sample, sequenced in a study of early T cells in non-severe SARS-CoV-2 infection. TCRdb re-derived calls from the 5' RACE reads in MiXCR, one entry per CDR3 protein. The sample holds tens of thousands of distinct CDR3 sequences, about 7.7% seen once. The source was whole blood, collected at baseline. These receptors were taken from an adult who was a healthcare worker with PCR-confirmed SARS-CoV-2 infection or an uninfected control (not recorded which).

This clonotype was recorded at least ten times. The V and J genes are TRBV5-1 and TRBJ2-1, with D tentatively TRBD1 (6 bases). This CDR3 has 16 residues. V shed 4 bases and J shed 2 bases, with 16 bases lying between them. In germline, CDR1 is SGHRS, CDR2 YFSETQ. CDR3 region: CASSGSQGPAYNEQFF. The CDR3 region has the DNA TGCGCCAGCAGCGGATCACAGGGTCCAGCCTACAATGAGCAGTTCTTC.

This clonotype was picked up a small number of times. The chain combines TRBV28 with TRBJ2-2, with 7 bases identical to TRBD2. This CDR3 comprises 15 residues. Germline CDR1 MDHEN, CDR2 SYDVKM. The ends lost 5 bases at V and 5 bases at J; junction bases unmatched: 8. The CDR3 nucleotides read TGTGCCAGCAGTCGTGGCGGGAGCCGGACCGGGGAGCTGTTTTTT. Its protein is CASSRGGSRTGELFF.

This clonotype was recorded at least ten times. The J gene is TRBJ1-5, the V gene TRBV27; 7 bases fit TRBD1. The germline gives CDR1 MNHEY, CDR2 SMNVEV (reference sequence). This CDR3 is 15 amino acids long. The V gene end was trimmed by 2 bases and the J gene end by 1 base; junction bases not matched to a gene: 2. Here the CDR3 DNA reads TGTGCCAGCAGTTTAGCAGGGGGGAGCAATCAGCCCCAGCATTTT. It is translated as CASSLAGGSNQPQHF.

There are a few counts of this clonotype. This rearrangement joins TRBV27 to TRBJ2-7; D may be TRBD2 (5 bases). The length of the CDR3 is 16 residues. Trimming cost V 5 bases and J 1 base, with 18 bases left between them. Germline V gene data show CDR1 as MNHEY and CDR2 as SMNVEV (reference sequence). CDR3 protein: CASSPLGAKGSYEQYF. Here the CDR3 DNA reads TGTGCCAGCAGTCCCTTGGGAGCGAAAGGTTCCTACGAGCAGTACTTC.

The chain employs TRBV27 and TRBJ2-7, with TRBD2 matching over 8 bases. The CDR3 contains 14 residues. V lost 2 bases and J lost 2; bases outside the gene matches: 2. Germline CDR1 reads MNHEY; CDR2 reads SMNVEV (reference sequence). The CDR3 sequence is CASSLRGLAYEQYF. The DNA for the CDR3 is TGTGCCAGCAGTTTAAGGGGACTAGCCTACGAGCAGTACTTC.

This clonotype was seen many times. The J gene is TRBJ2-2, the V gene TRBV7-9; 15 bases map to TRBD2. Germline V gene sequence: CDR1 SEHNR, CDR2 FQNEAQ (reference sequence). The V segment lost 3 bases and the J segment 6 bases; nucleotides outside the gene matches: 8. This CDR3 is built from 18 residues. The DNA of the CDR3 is TGTGCCAGCAGCTTTCGACCGGGACTAGCGGGAGGAGCCGGGGAGCTGTTTTTT. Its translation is CASSFRPGLAGGAGELFF.

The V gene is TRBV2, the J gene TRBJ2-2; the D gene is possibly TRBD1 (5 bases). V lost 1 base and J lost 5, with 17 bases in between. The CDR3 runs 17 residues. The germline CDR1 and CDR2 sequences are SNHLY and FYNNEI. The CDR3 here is CASSEGTPPLGTGELFF. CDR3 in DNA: TGTGCCAGCAGTGAAGGGACACCACCCTTGGGGACCGGGGAGCTGTTTTTT.

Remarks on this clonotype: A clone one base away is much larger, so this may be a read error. For the CDR3, the DNA is TGTGCCAGTAGTGTGACAGGGGCCCCGAACCTCAACACTAAAGCTTTCTTT. Translation gives CASSVTGAPNLNTKAFF. The chain employs TRBV19 and TRBJ1-1, with TRBD1 matching 8 bases. The CDR3 has 17 residues. CDR1 is LNHDA, CDR2 SQIVND, per germline (reference sequence). Complete variable domain (other parts from reference TRBV19 and TRBJ1-1): DGGITQSPKYLFRKEGQNVTLSCEQNLNHDAMYWYRQDPGQGLRLIYYSQIVNDFQKGDIAEGYSVSREKKESFPLTVTSAQKNPTAFYLCASSVTGAPNLNTKAFFGQGTRLTVV.

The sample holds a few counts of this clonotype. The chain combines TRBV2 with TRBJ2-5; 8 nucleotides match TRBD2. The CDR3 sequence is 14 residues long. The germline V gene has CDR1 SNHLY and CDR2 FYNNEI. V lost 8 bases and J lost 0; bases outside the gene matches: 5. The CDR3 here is CASQLAVNQETQYF. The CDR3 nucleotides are TGTGCCAGCCAACTAGCGGTAAACCAAGAGACCCAGTACTTC.

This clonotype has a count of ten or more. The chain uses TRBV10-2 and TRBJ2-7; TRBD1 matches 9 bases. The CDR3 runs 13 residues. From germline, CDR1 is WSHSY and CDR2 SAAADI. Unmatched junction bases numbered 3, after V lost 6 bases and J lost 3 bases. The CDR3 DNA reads TGCGCCAGCAGCCGGACAGGGGACTACGAGCAGTACTTC. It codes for CASSRTGDYEQYF.

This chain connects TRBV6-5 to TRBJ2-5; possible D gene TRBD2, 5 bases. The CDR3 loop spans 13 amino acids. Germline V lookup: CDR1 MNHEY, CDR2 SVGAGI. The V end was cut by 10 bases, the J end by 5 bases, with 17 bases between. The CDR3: CATAGRRWETQYF. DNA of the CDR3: TGTGCCACCGCGGGCCGTCGATGGGAGACCCAGTACTTC.